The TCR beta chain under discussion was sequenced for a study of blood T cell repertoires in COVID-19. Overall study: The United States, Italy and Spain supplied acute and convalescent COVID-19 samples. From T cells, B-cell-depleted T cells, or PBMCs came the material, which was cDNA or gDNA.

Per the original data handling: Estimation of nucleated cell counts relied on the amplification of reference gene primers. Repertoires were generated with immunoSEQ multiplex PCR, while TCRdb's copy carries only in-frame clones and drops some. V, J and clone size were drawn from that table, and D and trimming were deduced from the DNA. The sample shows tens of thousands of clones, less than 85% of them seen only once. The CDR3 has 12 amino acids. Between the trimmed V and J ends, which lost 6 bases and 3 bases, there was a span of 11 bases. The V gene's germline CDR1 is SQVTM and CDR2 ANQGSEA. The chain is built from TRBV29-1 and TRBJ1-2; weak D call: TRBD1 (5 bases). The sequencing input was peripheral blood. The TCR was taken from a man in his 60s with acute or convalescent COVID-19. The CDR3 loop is CSVAGQDYGYTF. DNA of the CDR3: TGCAGCGTGGCCGGACAAGACTATGGCTACACCTTC.